These 12 T cell receptor beta chains came from one sample sequenced in a study of shared clonotypes between healthy human individuals. Produced via immunoSEQ multiplex PCR; TCRdb's table is partial and in-frame only. The sample consists of 1.6 million or so clones, approximately 98.5% of them appearing once. What was sequenced was naive CD4+ T cells sorted from blood. The subset here: CD45RA+ positively selected. The receptors here all came from a man between 25 and 39 years old in good health.

As to this clone: A read error may produce the germline difference seen at one junction end. The V call is TRBV7-7, the J call TRBJ2-7; tentatively, D is TRBD2 (6 bases). The CDR3 loop spans 14 amino acids. From germline, CDR1 is SSHAT and CDR2 FNYEAQ (reference sequence). CDR3 region: CASSLGAGSYEQYF. CDR3 bases: TGTGCTAGCAGCTTAGGGGCGGGAAGCTACGAGCAGTACTTC.

The V call is TRBV11-2, the J call TRBJ1-2, with a possible D match to TRBD1 (6 bases). This CDR3 spans 14 amino acids. In germline, CDR1 is SGHAT, CDR2 FQNNGV. Trimming removed 2 bases at V and 6 bases at J, with 13 bases between. CDR3 DNA sequence: TGTGCCAGCAGCTTAAGGGGGTATGCGGATGGCTACACCTTC. Translation: CASSLRGYADGYTF. Using reference TRBV11-2 and TRBJ1-2 for the parts outside the CDR3, the full variable domain is EAGVAQSPRYKIIEKRQSVAFWCNPISGHATLYWYQQILGQGPKLLIQFQNNGVVDDSQLPKDRFSAERLKGVDSTLKIQPAKLEDSAVYLCASSLRGYADGYTFGSGTRLTVV.

This clone has more than one count but fewer than ten. The chain links TRBV10-3 to TRBJ1-1; the match to TRBD1 covers 7 bases. Germline V gives CDR1 ENHRY, CDR2 SYGVKD. The CDR3 loop spans 14 amino acids. V lost 3 bases, J lost 4 bases, and 5 bases stayed unmatched. The CDR3: CAISDQGDTTEAFF. The CDR3 DNA sequence: TGTGCCATCAGTGACCAGGGGGACACCACTGAAGCTTTCTTT.

The chain uses TRBV28 and TRBJ1-1; TRBD1 matches at 9 bases. J was trimmed by 8 bases and V by 4 bases; bases with no gene match: 5. CDR1 and CDR2 (germline): MDHEN, SYDVKM. This CDR3 is 13 amino acids long. In nucleotides, the CDR3 is TGTGCCAGCAGTTCGACCGGGACAGGGGAAGCTTTCTTT. As protein: CASSSTGTGEAFF.

This rearrangement joins TRBV7-2 to TRBJ2-7; a possible D gene is TRBD2 (5 bases). The CDR3 runs 14 residues. V was trimmed by 7 bases and J by 0 bases, leaving 13 bases between them. Germline values: CDR1 SGHTA, CDR2 FQGNSA. CDR3 loop: CASIRGNVSYEQYF. The CDR3 coding sequence is TGTGCCAGCATCCGAGGGAACGTCTCCTACGAGCAGTACTTC.

This chain links TRBV10-3 with TRBJ1-1, with TRBD1 matching 8 bases. V was clipped by 4 bases and J by 11 bases; unmatched bases: 3. The CDR3 has 11 amino acids. Germline CDR1 and CDR2: ENHRY and SYGVKD. CDR3 in DNA: TGTGCCATCAGTGGGACAGGGTGGGCTTTCTTT. Translated, it gives CAISGTGWAFF.

This rearrangement joins TRBV10-2 to TRBJ1-1, with D perhaps matching TRBD1 (5 bases). The CDR3 extends over 18 amino acids. Germline V lookup: CDR1 WSHSY, CDR2 SAAADI. V was clipped by 10 bases and J by 5 bases, with 32 bases between them. The CDR3 DNA sequence: TGCGCCACCTCGGGCAGAGAAATATGGGGCCAAGACTTTACTGAAGCTTTCTTT. Translated, it gives CATSGREIWGQDFTEAFF.

This clone came up once. The chain has TRBV18 and TRBJ2-1, with a possible D match to TRBD2 (5 bases). The germline V gene encodes CDR1 KGHSH and CDR2 LQKENI. V dropped 2 bases and J dropped 9 bases, with 17 bases sitting between them. The CDR3 runs to 15 residues. CDR3 nucleotides: TGTGCCAGCTCACCAGATCCGGGAACAAGGAGTGAGCAGTTCTTC. It is translated as CASSPDPGTRSEQFF.

The CDR3 DNA sequence: TGTGCCAGCAGTATCATAAGCGGGAGTACAGATACGCAGTATTTT. It specifies CASSIISGSTDTQYF. The rearrangement uses TRBV28 and TRBJ2-3; 8 positions agree with TRBD2. Germline lookup yields CDR1 MDHEN and CDR2 SYDVKM. The CDR3 extends over 15 amino acids. The V segment lost 5 bases and the J segment 3 bases; nucleotides outside the gene matches: 7.

J is TRBJ2-3 and V is TRBV19; D unresolved. V dropped 3 bases and J dropped 0 bases, with 10 bases sitting between them. This CDR3 is 15 amino acids long. The germline V gene has CDR1 LNHDA and CDR2 SQIVND (reference sequence). The CDR3 reads CASSIRETSTDTQYF. The DNA for the CDR3 is TGTGCCAGTAGTATTAGGGAAACTAGCACAGATACGCAGTATTTT.

The V gene is TRBV9, the J gene TRBJ2-1, with 14 nucleotides matching TRBD2. CDR1 and CDR2 (germline): SGDLS, YYNGEE. The CDR3 has 16 amino acids. J gave up 8 bases and V 4 bases, and 8 bases lay outside the gene matches. The CDR3 DNA is TGTGCCAGCAGCCCAATGGGACTAGCGGGAGTCGATGAGCAGTTCTTC. Translation gives CASSPMGLAGVDEQFF.

V usage is TRBV28 and J usage is TRBJ2-1; 10 bases align to TRBD2. The CDR3 consists of 18 residues. The ends lost 2 bases at V and 9 bases at J; junction bases unmatched: 16. The germline V gene encodes CDR1 MDHEN and CDR2 SYDVKM. The CDR3 nucleotides read TGTGCCAGCAGTTTACCCTCGACAACTAGCGGGAAATCTGGTGAGCAGTTCTTC. Protein product: CASSLPSTTSGKSGEQFF.